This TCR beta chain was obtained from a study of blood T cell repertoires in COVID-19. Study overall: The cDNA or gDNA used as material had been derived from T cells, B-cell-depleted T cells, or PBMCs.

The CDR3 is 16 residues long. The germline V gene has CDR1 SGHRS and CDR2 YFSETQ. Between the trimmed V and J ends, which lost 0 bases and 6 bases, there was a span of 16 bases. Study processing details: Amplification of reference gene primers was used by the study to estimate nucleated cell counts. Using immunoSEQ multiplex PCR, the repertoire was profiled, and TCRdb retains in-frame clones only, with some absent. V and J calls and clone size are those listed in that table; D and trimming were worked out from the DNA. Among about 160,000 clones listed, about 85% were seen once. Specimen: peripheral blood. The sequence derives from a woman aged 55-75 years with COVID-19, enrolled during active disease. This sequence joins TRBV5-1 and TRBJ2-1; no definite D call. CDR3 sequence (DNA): TGCGCCAGCAGCTTGGAAGGTCTAGAACTCTCCAATGAGCAGTTCTTC. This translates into CASSLEGLELSNEQFF.